The clone carrying this T cell receptor (beta chain) has just a few counts. What it binds is not known. The data derive from a study of response to subunit inactivated influenza vaccine. TCRdb re-analysed the RT-PCR reads in MiXCR, keeping a single row per CDR3 protein. The profile shows about 480,000 distinct CDR3 sequences, over 25% of them singletons. Study conclusions and caveats: After each seasonal influenza vaccination, few new T cells are recruited, the authors suggested.

This CDR3 has 13 residues. Germline trimming cut 6 bases from V and 2 bases from J; bases unmatched to any gene: 3. Germline V gives CDR1 MNHEY, CDR2 SVGEGT. The J gene is TRBJ2-7, the V gene TRBV6-2 or TRBV6-3; 8 nucleotides line up with TRBD2. The sequencing here drew on CD4+ T cells sorted from PBMCs, taken 5 days after vaccination. The TCR was taken from a man aged 50-60 years who received an inactivated influenza vaccine. CDR3 nucleotides: TGTGCCAGCAGAACTAGCGGACCCTACGAGCAGTACTTC. This translates into CASRTSGPYEQYF.